Shown below are 12 T cell receptor beta chains from a single sample sequenced in a study of blood T cell repertoires in COVID-19. Data came from immunoSEQ multiplex PCR; TCRdb stores just in-frame clones and leaves some out. The repertoire has over 150,000 clones, around nine tenths of them found once; the top ten carry 2.5% to 3%. Sequencing was performed on peripheral blood. All receptors come from a woman aged 80 or over with COVID-19, enrolled during active disease.

V gene TRBV4-2 combines with J gene TRBJ1-1; 8 positions match TRBD1. Germline-derived CDR1 and CDR2 are LGHNA and YNFKEQ. CDR3 length: 13 residues. The trim removed 1 base at V and 8 bases at J, leaving 3 bases unmatched. In nucleotides, the CDR3 is TGTGCCAGCAGCCAAGCGACAGGGGAAGAAGCTTTCTTT. This sequence encodes CASSQATGEEAFF.

The chain has TRBV6-5 and TRBJ2-7; TRBD1 agrees at 7 bases. The trim removed 2 bases at V and 3 bases at J, leaving 4 bases unmatched. Germline assignment: CDR1 MNHEY and CDR2 SVGAGI. CDR3 length equals 14 residues. The CDR3 protein is CASSYAQGDYEQYF. CDR3 sequence (DNA): TGTGCCAGCAGTTACGCCCAGGGGGACTACGAGCAGTACTTC.

The genes are TRBV2 and TRBJ1-3; D gene ambiguous. CDR1 is SNHLY and CDR2 is FYNNEI in the germline V gene. The CDR3 spans 14 residues. V lost 7 bases and J lost 1, with 11 bases in between. CDR3 loop: CASISGTSGNTIYF. CDR3 nucleotide sequence: TGTGCCAGCATATCAGGCACTTCTGGAAACACCATATATTTT.

This rearrangement joins TRBV4-1 to TRBJ1-2; possibly TRBD1 for D (6 bases). The length of the CDR3 is 15 residues. Deletions cut 4 bases from V and 7 bases from J, with 19 bases between. Germline V gene data show CDR1 as MGHRA and CDR2 as YSYEKL. The CDR3 coding sequence is TGCGCCAGCAGCCCGATCCCCCAGGGGCAAGGTGGCTACACCTTC. Amino acids: CASSPIPQGQGGYTF.

V is TRBV5-1 and J is TRBJ2-5; D might be TRBD1 (6 bases). The CDR3 loop spans 14 amino acids. Germline V lookup: CDR1 SGHRS, CDR2 YFSETQ. V shed 5 bases and J shed 3 bases, with 14 bases lying between them. In DNA, the CDR3 is TGCGCCAGCAGTCCGACGGCAGGGGAAGAGACCCAGTACTTC. Translation gives CASSPTAGEETQYF.

The chain combines TRBV19 with TRBJ1-1; 7 bases are a match to TRBD1. The CDR3 extends over 14 amino acids. V shed 4 bases and J 1 base; nucleotides not matched to a gene: 3. Germline CDR1 reads LNHDA; CDR2 reads SQIVND (reference sequence). The CDR3 DNA is TGTGCCAGTAGTAAGCAGGGGGGGAACACTGAAGCTTTCTTT. Translation: CASSKQGGNTEAFF. Together with reference TRBV19 and TRBJ1-1, the CDR3 gives the full variable domain: DGGITQSPKYLFRKEGQNVTLSCEQNLNHDAMYWYRQDPGQGLRLIYYSQIVNDFQKGDIAEGYSVSREKKESFPLTVTSAQKNPTAFYLCASSKQGGNTEAFFGQGTRLTVV.

J is TRBJ1-2 and V is TRBV19; D possibly corresponds to TRBD1 (5 bases). V was shortened by 5 bases and J by 5 bases, with 18 bases between the two germline ends. Germline values: CDR1 LNHDA, CDR2 SQIVND (reference sequence). The CDR3 contains 15 residues. The chain's CDR3 is CASSSNWGDLYGYTF. The DNA for the CDR3 is TGTGCCAGTAGTTCCAATTGGGGGGATCTTTATGGCTACACCTTC.

The chain uses TRBV23-1 and TRBJ1-5; 7 bases align to TRBD1. TRBV23-1 is an ORF; its function is uncertain. The V segment lost 4 bases and the J segment 6 bases; nucleotides outside the gene matches: 12. The CDR3 is 16 residues long. For the CDR3, the DNA is TGCGCCAGCAGTCCACTACAGGGGACGGGCGGTCAGCCCCAGCATTTT. It yields the protein CASSPLQGTGGQPQHF.

This sequence joins TRBV24-1 and TRBJ2-5, with 7 bases fitting TRBD2. Looked up from germline, CDR1 is KGHDR and CDR2 is SFDVKD. The CDR3 extends over 14 amino acids. The ends lost 5 bases at V and 4 bases at J; junction bases unmatched: 6. As DNA, the CDR3 is TGTGCCACCAGTGCGGGGGGTGGGAGAGAGACCCAGTACTTC. Protein product: CATSAGGGRETQYF.

The V call is TRBV13, the J call TRBJ2-3; TRBD2 matches at 9 bases. The ends lost 0 bases at V and 3 bases at J; junction bases unmatched: 10. The CDR3 runs 18 residues. CDR1 PRHDT and CDR2 FYEKMQ come from the germline V gene (reference sequence). The CDR3 is CASSLGLSREGRTDTQYF. The CDR3 DNA reads TGTGCCAGCAGCTTAGGCCTTTCGCGGGAGGGTAGGACAGATACGCAGTATTTT.

The rearrangement uses TRBV2 and TRBJ2-1; 12 nucleotides agree with TRBD2. V gave up 3 bases and J gave up 9 bases; unmatched junction bases: 3. CDR3 length: 14 amino acids. CDR1 is SNHLY, CDR2 FYNNEI, per germline. Here the CDR3 reads CASSDLAGGFEQFF. The CDR3, as DNA: TGTGCCAGCAGTGACCTAGCGGGAGGGTTTGAGCAGTTCTTC.

The chain couples TRBV10-3 to TRBJ1-1, with 7 nucleotides matching TRBD1. Germline lookup yields CDR1 ENHRY and CDR2 SYGVKD. The CDR3 covers 15 residues. The V segment lost 3 bases and the J segment 3 bases; nucleotides outside the gene matches: 7. In DNA form, the CDR3 reads TGTGCCATCAGTGAAACCGGGACAGTTGACACTGAAGCTTTCTTT. Protein: CAISETGTVDTEAFF.